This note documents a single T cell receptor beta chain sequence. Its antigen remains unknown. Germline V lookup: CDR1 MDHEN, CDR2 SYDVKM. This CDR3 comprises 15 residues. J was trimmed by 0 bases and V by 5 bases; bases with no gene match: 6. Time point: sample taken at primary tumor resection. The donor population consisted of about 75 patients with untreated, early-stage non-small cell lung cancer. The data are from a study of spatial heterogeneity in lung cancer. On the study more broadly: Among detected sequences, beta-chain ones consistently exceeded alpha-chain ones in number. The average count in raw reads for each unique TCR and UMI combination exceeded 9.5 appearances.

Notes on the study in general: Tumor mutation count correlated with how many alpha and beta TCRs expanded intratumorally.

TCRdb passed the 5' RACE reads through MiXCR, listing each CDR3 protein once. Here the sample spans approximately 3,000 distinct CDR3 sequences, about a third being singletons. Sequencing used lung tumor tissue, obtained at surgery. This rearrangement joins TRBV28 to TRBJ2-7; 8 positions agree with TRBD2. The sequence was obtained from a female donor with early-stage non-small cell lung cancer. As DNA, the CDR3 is TGTGCCAGCAGTGGGGCCAGCGGGGGCTCCTACGAGCAGTACTTC. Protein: CASSGASGGSYEQYF.